This TCR beta chain was found in a study of CD8 T cells in ankylosing spondylitis. MiXCR, run by TCRdb on the 5' RACE reads, gives a single entry per CDR3 protein. Of about 110,000 distinct CDR3 sequences listed, under 30% were seen once; the top ten hold 10% to 15%. Per germline, CDR1 DFQATT and CDR2 SNEGSKA (reference sequence). Trimming took 0 bases from V and 2 from J, leaving 3 bases between them. There are 12 residues in the CDR3. This clonotype came up a few times. The sequenced sample consisted of synovial fluid, either unsorted or a sorted T cell fraction (not recorded which). J is TRBJ2-3 and V is TRBV20-1; no clear D. The TCR sequence derives from a male donor with ankylosing spondylitis. In DNA, the CDR3 is TGCAGTGCTAGAGATTACACAGATACGCAGTATTTT. This gives the protein CSARDYTDTQYF.